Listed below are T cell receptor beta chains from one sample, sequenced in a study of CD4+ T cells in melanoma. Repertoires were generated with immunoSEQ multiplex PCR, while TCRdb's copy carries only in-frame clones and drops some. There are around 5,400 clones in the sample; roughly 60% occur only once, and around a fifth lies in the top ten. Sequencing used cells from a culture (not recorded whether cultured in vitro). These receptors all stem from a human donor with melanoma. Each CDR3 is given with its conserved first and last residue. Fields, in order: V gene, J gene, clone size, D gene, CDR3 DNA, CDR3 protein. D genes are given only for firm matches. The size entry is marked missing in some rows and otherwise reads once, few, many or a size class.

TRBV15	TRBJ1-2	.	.	TGTGCCACCAGCAGAAACAGGAGTCCCTACACCTTC	CATSRNRSPYTF
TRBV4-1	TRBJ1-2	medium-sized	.	TGCGCCAGCAGCCAGGGAAACTATGGCTACACCTTC	CASSQGNYGYTF
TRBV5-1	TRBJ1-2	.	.	TGCGCCAGCAGCTTGGAAGAGGGTTTAGACTATGGCTACACCTTC	CASSLEEGLDYGYTF
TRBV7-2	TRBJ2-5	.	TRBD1	TGTGCCAGCAGCCCCACAGGGGGCAATTGGGAGACCCAGTACTTC	CASSPTGGNWETQYF
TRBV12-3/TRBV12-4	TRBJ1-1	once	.	TGTGCCAGCAGTTTATTGGCGAACACTGAAGCTTTCTTT	CASSLLANTEAFF
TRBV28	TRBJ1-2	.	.	TGTGCCAGCAGTACGACTGGACAGATGAACTATGGCTACACCTTC	CASSTTGQMNYGYTF
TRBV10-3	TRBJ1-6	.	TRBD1	TGTGCCATCAGGACAGGGGGCGATTCACCCCTCCACTTT	CAIRTGGDSPLHF
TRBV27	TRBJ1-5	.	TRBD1	TGTGCCAGCAGCTCGGGACAGGGAAGTCAGCCCCAGCATTTT	CASSSGQGSQPQHF
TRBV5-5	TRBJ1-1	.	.	TGTGCCAGCAGCTTGTCCGTGGGTAACACTGAAGCTTTCTTT	CASSLSVGNTEAFF
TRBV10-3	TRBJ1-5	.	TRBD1	TGTGCCATCAGTGAGTCGGGACAGAATCAGCCCCAGCATTTT	CAISESGQNQPQHF
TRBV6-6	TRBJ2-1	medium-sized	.	TGTGCCAGCAGTCCGTCAGTCTCCACTGAGCAGTTCTTC	CASSPSVSTEQFF
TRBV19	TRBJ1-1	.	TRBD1	TGTGCCAGCAGACCCGGGACAGGGGTCTCTGAAGCTTTCTTT	CASRPGTGVSEAFF
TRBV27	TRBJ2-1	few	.	TGTGCCAGCAGCCTCTCCGGGTTGTACAATGAGCAGTTCTTC	CASSLSGLYNEQFF
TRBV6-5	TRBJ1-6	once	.	TGTGCCAGCAGTCCCAGGGGTCCCGTTAATTCACCCCTCCACTTT	CASSPRGPVNSPLHF
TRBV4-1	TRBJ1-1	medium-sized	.	TGCGCCAGCAGCCAAGAAGGCCGGGCTGAAGCTTTCTTT	CASSQEGRAEAFF
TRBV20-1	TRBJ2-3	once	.	TGCAGTGCTAGTGGGGACGCGAGACGCACAGATACGCAGTATTTT	CSASGDARRTDTQYF
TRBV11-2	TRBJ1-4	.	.	TGTGCCAGCAGTTCCGGGGAAAAACTGTTTTTT	CASSSGEKLFF
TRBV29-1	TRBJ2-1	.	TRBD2	TGCAGCGTTGTCCCTAGCGGGGGGGCATCTCTCAATGAGCAGTTCTTC	CSVVPSGGASLNEQFF
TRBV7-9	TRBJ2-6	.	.	TGTGCCAGCAGCTTTTTAGGAAAGAGGGGTTCTGGGGCCAACGTCCTGACTTTC	CASSFLGKRGSGANVLTF
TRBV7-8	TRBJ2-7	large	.	TGTGCCAGCAGCTCCGTGGGGGGTTACGAGCAGTACTTC	CASSSVGGYEQYF
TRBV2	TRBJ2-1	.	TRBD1	TGTGCCAGCAGTGGAGAGACAGGGGCCTTCAATGAGCAGTTCTTC	CASSGETGAFNEQFF
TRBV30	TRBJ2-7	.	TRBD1	TGTGCCTGGACCGGACAGGGGTACGAGCAGTACTTC	CAWTGQGYEQYF
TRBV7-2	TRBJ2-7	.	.	TGTGCCAGCAGCGTAGGGGTAGCGGGGGGACAGGGAGAGCAGTACTTC	CASSVGVAGGQGEQYF
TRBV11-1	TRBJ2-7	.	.	TGTGCCAGCAGCTTAAACCGGCGGCCGAGGCAGTACTTC	CASSLNRRPRQYF
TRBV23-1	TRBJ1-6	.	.	TGCGCCAGCAGTCAATTTCTCGGCGGTGGGGGGCATGGTTCACCCCTCCACTTT	CASSQFLGGGGHGSPLHF
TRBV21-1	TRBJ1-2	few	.	TGTGCCAGCAGCAAAAACGGGAGCTGGCCTAGCGGACAGGGGTCAAAGTGGGACTATGGCTACACCTTC	CASSKNGSWPSGQGSKWDYGYTF
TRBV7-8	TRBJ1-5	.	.	TGTGCCAGCAGCTTCACGAGGACACATAGCAATCAGCCCCAGCATTTT	CASSFTRTHSNQPQHF
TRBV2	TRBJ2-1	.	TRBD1	TGTGCCAGCAGTTCCTGGACAGGCTTCGATGAGCAGTTCTTC	CASSSWTGFDEQFF
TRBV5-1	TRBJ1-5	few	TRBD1	TGCGCCAGCAGCTTGGGGGACAGTTATAGCAATCAGCCCCAGCATTTT	CASSLGDSYSNQPQHF
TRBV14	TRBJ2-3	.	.	TGTGCCAGCAGCCAAGAACCGGGCCTCATGACAGATACGCAGTATTTT	CASSQEPGLMTDTQYF
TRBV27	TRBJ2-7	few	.	TGTGCCAGCAGTTCAGGCAGGTCTGCCTACGAGCAGTACTTC	CASSSGRSAYEQYF
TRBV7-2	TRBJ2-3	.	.	TGTGCCAGCCACCGTGGGGGACTGAACACAGATACGCAGTATTTT	CASHRGGLNTDTQYF
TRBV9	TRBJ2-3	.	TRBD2	TGTGCCAGCAGCCAGAGAGGGACTAGCGGGGGCCGCACAGATACGCAGTATTTT	CASSQRGTSGGRTDTQYF
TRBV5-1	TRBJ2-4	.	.	TGCGCCAGCAGTCGAATAAGTCAGTCATCAGGCGATAAAAACATTCAGTACTTC	CASSRISQSSGDKNIQYF
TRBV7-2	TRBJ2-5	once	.	TGTGCCAGCAGTTCGTATGGGGAGACCCAGTACTTC	CASSSYGETQYF
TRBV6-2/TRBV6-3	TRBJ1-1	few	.	TGTGCCAGCAGTCCCCATCCAGGAGTGGGCACTGAAGCTTTCTTT	CASSPHPGVGTEAFF
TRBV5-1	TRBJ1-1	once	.	TGCGCCAGCAGCTTGGACCGCAGGGACGGAAGGGAAGCTTTCTTT	CASSLDRRDGREAFF
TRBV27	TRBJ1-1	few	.	TGTGCCAGCAGTTTTTCCCCGGGTCGGACTGAAGCTTTCTTT	CASSFSPGRTEAFF
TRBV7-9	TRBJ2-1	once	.	TGTGCCAGCAGCTCGGTACTCCAGGGACATGAGCAGTTCTTC	CASSSVLQGHEQFF
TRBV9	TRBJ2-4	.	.	TGTGCCAGCAGCGTAGGTAACTGGGGGAAAAACATTCAGTACTTC	CASSVGNWGKNIQYF
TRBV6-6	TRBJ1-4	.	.	TGTGCCAGCAGGGACAGCGGAATTGCAACTAATGAAAAACTGTTTTTT	CASRDSGIATNEKLFF
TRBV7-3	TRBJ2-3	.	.	TGTGCCAGCAGCTTAGGTAGCAGGGGTATCACAGATACGCAGTATTTT	CASSLGSRGITDTQYF
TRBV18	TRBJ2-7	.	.	TGTGCCAGCTCACTCTCCTACGAGCAGTACTTC	CASSLSYEQYF
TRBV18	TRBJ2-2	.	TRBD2	TGTGCCAGCTCACCAAATAGCGGGCGGAACACCGGGGAGCTGTTTTTT	CASSPNSGRNTGELFF
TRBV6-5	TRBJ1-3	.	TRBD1	TGTGCCAGCAGTCGTGACAGGGGCTCTGGAAACACCATATATTTT	CASSRDRGSGNTIYF
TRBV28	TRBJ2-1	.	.	TGTGCCAGCAGTTTAAGAGCACTACTTTACAATGAGCAGTTCTTC	CASSLRALLYNEQFF
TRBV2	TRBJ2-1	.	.	TGTGCCAGCGGCAAACGGTTCGGGGGGCACAATGAGCAGTTCTTC	CASGKRFGGHNEQFF
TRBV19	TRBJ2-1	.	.	TGTGCCAGTAGTCACCGGCCCGACTCAAACAATGAGCAGTTCTTC	CASSHRPDSNNEQFF
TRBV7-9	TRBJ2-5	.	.	TGTGCCAGCAGCATGGGACGGACCCAAGAGACCCAGTACTTC	CASSMGRTQETQYF
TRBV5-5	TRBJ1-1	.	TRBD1	TGTGCCAGCAGCTTTAATCCTACAGGGGTGCGCACTGAAGCTTTCTTT	CASSFNPTGVRTEAFF
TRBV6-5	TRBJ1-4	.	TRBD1	TGTGCCAGCAGTTTTGGACAGGGGATGGATGAAAAACTGTTTTTT	CASSFGQGMDEKLFF
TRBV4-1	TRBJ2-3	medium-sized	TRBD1	TGCGCCAGCAGCCAGTCGCGGGACAGGGGACTAGATACGCAGTATTTT	CASSQSRDRGLDTQYF
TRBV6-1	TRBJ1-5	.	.	TGTGCCAGCAGTGAAGCGCGGGGAGCGTTTAGCAATCAGCCCCAGCATTTT	CASSEARGAFSNQPQHF
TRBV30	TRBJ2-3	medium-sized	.	TGTGCCTCTAGAGACAGAACCTATACGCAGTATTTT	CASRDRTYTQYF